Presented here are 24 T cell receptor beta chains from one specimen sequenced in a study of CD8 T cells in ankylosing spondylitis. Study-wide results and caveats: The study identified a TCR beta motif of seven or eight highly homologous variants that appeared characteristic of ankylosing spondylitis blood.

A single record per CDR3 protein comes from TCRdb applying MiXCR to the 5' RACE reads. Here the sample spans some 800,000 distinct CDR3 sequences, around 11% being singletons. No antigen is known for these receptors. Material for sequencing was blood, either unsorted or a sorted T cell fraction (not recorded which). The receptors shown here come from a male donor with ankylosing spondylitis.

This chain links TRBV6-5 with TRBJ1-4; 8 bases line up with TRBD1. This CDR3 spans 16 amino acids. V shed 2 bases, J shed 5 bases, and the junction held 7 bases outside the gene matches. From germline, CDR1 is MNHEY and CDR2 SVGAGI. CDR3 amino acids: CASSYGGGTGNEKLFF. Written as DNA, the CDR3 is TGTGCCAGCAGTTACGGGGGTGGGACAGGCAATGAAAAACTGTTTTTT.

This clonotype was recorded a few times. The rearrangement links TRBV15 to TRBJ1-2, with D perhaps TRBD1 (5 bases). Per germline, CDR1 LNHNV and CDR2 YYDKDF (reference sequence). The CDR3 sequence is 16 residues long. The V and J ends lost 3 bases and 5 bases respectively, with 19 bases between them. As DNA, the CDR3 is TGTGCCACCAGCAGCCCTTTTAAAGGAGGGGAGTATGGCTACACCTTC. It encodes CATSSPFKGGEYGYTF.

This clonotype was recorded many times. The chain recombines TRBV29-1 with TRBJ2-1; 11 nucleotides agree with TRBD2. J lost 9 bases, V lost 3 bases, and 7 bases had no gene match. CDR1 is SQVTM and CDR2 is ANQGSEA in the germline V gene. The CDR3 has 14 amino acids. The CDR3 loop is CSVERPSGRFEQFF. Here the CDR3 DNA reads TGCAGCGTTGAGCGTCCTAGCGGGAGGTTTGAGCAGTTCTTC.

This clonotype was seen a few times. The chain links TRBV7-2 to TRBJ2-1; D not resolved. The CDR3 contains 17 residues. The V gene's germline CDR1 is SGHTA and CDR2 FQGNSA. V lost 4 bases to trimming and J lost 4 bases, with 20 bases between them. The CDR3 region is CASSSALSQPAYNEQFF. In DNA, the CDR3 is TGTGCCAGCAGCTCGGCGTTGAGCCAGCCCGCATACAATGAGCAGTTCTTC.

This clonotype occurred a few times. V usage is TRBV4-1 and J usage is TRBJ1-4; 8 bases fit TRBD1. Germline assignment: CDR1 MGHRA and CDR2 YSYEKL. Germline trimming cut 0 bases from V and 10 bases from J; bases unmatched to any gene: 10. The CDR3 is 16 residues long. CDR3 protein: CASSQEGTGGGRKLFF. DNA of the CDR3: TGCGCCAGCAGCCAAGAGGGAACAGGGGGAGGGCGAAAACTGTTTTTT.

As concerns this clonotype: A junction boundary mismatches the germline segment, possibly from a read error. The chain combines TRBV6-4 with TRBJ1-1; D is unclear. The germline CDR1 and CDR2 sequences are MRHNA and SNTAGT. The CDR3 totals 9 residues. The CDR3 nucleotides are TGTGCCAGCATCCTCACCCCCCACTTT. Its protein is CASILTPHF.

The V and J genes are TRBV6-5 and TRBJ2-7; TRBD1 is a possible D gene (5 bases). V was cut by 4 bases and J by 5 bases, with 15 bases left in between. Germline V lookup: CDR1 MNHEY, CDR2 SVGAGI. The CDR3 spans 14 residues. DNA for the CDR3: TGTGCCAGCAGTTCCCCTAAGGGGCCCCACGAGCAGTACTTC. Translating it yields CASSSPKGPHEQYF.

This clonotype appeared many times. V gene TRBV20-1 combines with J gene TRBJ1-1; D is uncertain. V dropped 6 bases and J dropped 3 bases, with 20 bases sitting between them. Germline V lookup: CDR1 DFQATT, CDR2 SNEGSKA (reference sequence). The CDR3 runs to 15 residues. DNA of the CDR3: TGCAGTGCCCCCGACCCTGGATTGGGCGACACTGAAGCTTTCTTT. It encodes CSAPDPGLGDTEAFF.

This clonotype was seen ten or more times. This chain uses TRBV5-1 with TRBJ2-4; D unclear. V lost 5 bases and J 8 bases, leaving 17 bases between the germline ends. The germline CDR1 and CDR2 sequences are SGHRS and YFSETQ. The CDR3 runs to 14 residues. CDR3 sequence: CASRENTDADIQYF. CDR3 in DNA: TGCGCCAGCAGGGAGAATACAGATGCGGACATTCAGTACTTC.

This clonotype has just one count. The chain uses TRBV11-2 and TRBJ2-7, with 10 nucleotides matching TRBD1. This CDR3 has 16 amino acids. The V and J ends lost 5 bases and 4 bases, in that order; junction bases with no gene match: 11. The germline gives CDR1 SGHAT, CDR2 FQNNGV. The CDR3 spells CASSPVSGTGAYEQYF. The CDR3 DNA follows: TGTGCCAGCAGCCCCGTGAGCGGGACAGGGGCGTACGAGCAGTACTTC. Supplemented by reference TRBV11-2 and TRBJ2-7, the full variable domain reads EAGVAQSPRYKIIEKRQSVAFWCNPISGHATLYWYQQILGQGPKLLIQFQNNGVVDDSQLPKDRFSAERLKGVDSTLKIQPAKLEDSAVYLCASSPVSGTGAYEQYFGPGTRLTVT.

The chain employs TRBV7-8 and TRBJ1-5, with D tentatively TRBD1 (6 bases). The CDR3 extends over 16 amino acids. Germline CDR1 SGHVS, CDR2 FQNEAQ. Trimming cost V 5 bases and J 2 bases, with 16 bases left between them. The CDR3 loop reads CASSHYRDPGNQPQHF. CDR3 sequence (DNA): TGTGCCAGCAGCCATTACAGGGATCCGGGCAATCAGCCCCAGCATTTT.

Ten or more counts support this clonotype. CDR3 amino acids: CSAWGDATYEQYF. CDR3 coding DNA: TGCAGTGCTTGGGGGGACGCAACCTACGAGCAGTACTTC. The V gene is TRBV20-1, the J gene TRBJ2-7, with D maybe TRBD2 (6 bases). V was trimmed by 5 bases and J by 2 bases, leaving 13 bases between them. The CDR3 length is 13 residues. Germline values: CDR1 DFQATT, CDR2 SNEGSKA (reference sequence).

J is TRBJ2-7 and V is TRBV12-3 or TRBV12-4; tentative D call: TRBD2 (5 bases). There are 15 residues in the CDR3. V gave up 2 bases and J gave up 3 bases, with 14 bases separating them. The DNA for the CDR3 is TGTGCCAGCAGTTTACGGGGTCTCAATAACTACGAGCAGTACTTC. Amino acid sequence: CASSLRGLNNYEQYF.

This clonotype showed up just a few times. The chain carries TRBV28 and TRBJ1-2; D uncertain. The CDR3 has 15 residues. Germline V gives CDR1 MDHEN, CDR2 SYDVKM. V lost 2 bases and J 7 bases, leaving 17 bases between the germline ends. CDR3 residues: CASSLTRREGSGYTF. CDR3 bases: TGTGCCAGCAGTTTAACCAGACGGGAGGGATCTGGCTACACCTTC.

This clonotype turned up a few times. CDR3 DNA sequence: TGTGCCAGCAGCCGCTCGGGACTGGGAGAATACGAGCAGTACTTC. Its protein product is CASSRSGLGEYEQYF. V is TRBV3-1 and J is TRBJ2-7; a possible D gene is TRBD2 (6 bases). This CDR3 has 15 amino acids. Between the trimmed V and J ends, which lost 4 bases and 4 bases, there was a span of 17 bases. The germline V gene encodes CDR1 LGHDT and CDR2 YNNKEL (reference sequence).

The table lists this clonotype with many counts. The chain is built from TRBV20-1 and TRBJ1-6; D unresolved. V was clipped by 5 bases and J by 5 bases, with 10 bases between them. This CDR3 comprises 13 residues. CDR1 and CDR2 (germline): DFQATT, SNEGSKA (reference sequence). The CDR3 is CSAHDGHNSPLHF. The CDR3 DNA reads as TGCAGTGCTCACGACGGTCATAATTCACCCCTCCACTTT.

This clonotype was seen only a few times. The chain has TRBV24-1 and TRBJ2-1; 7 bases match TRBD1. The germline V gene encodes CDR1 KGHDR and CDR2 SFDVKD. The CDR3 is 13 amino acids. With V trimmed by 6 bases and J by 6 bases, 4 bases remained unmatched. The CDR3 loop reads CATSRAGGNEQFF. DNA for the CDR3: TGTGCCACCAGTCGAGCAGGGGGCAATGAGCAGTTCTTC.

This clonotype appeared a few times. The genes are TRBV7-2 and TRBJ1-2; D is possibly TRBD1 (5 bases). Trimming pared 0 bases from V and 7 bases from J, leaving 12 bases between. This CDR3 is built from 14 residues. The V gene's germline CDR1 is SGHTA and CDR2 FQGNSA. The CDR3 DNA reads TGTGCCAGCAGCTTAGCGGGTACCGGGGCTGGCTACACCTTC. Translating it yields CASSLAGTGAGYTF.

The chain combines TRBV10-3 with TRBJ1-1; 9 bases agree with TRBD1. The CDR3 is 12 amino acids. Germline V lookup: CDR1 ENHRY, CDR2 SYGVKD. Trimming at V came to 8 bases and at J to 5 bases, leaving 3 bases not matched to a gene. In nucleotides, the CDR3 is TGTGCCATCGGGACAGGGAAGACTGAAGCTTTCTTT. Residues: CAIGTGKTEAFF.

This clonotype has more than one count but fewer than ten. J is TRBJ2-5 and V is TRBV5-8; D gene ambiguous. The CDR3 totals 10 residues. V was clipped by 0 bases and J by 11 bases, with 5 bases between them. CDR1 is SGHTS, CDR2 YDEGEE, per germline. The CDR3 region has the DNA TGTGCCAGCAGCTTGGGCGGTCAGTACTTC. Translated: CASSLGGQYF.

The V and J genes are TRBV4-3 and TRBJ2-1, with D possibly matching TRBD1 (6 bases). The CDR3 consists of 18 residues. Trimming took 0 bases from V and 7 from J, leaving 22 bases between them. The germline gives CDR1 LGHNA, CDR2 YSLEER. For the CDR3, the DNA is TGCGCCAGCAGCCAAGATCCTAGAGGGGGACCTGTGAGAAATGAGCAGTTCTTC. Translation gives CASSQDPRGGPVRNEQFF.

The CDR3 sequence: CASSFAVAIPPNTEAFF. In DNA, the CDR3 is TGTGCCAGCAGTTTCGCGGTCGCTATCCCTCCGAACACTGAAGCTTTCTTT. The chain is built from TRBV12-3 or TRBV12-4 and TRBJ1-1; unclear D gene. This CDR3 is built from 17 residues. The V and J ends lost 3 bases and 1 base respectively, with 18 bases between them.

In its sample, this clonotype was seen a few times. The J gene is TRBJ2-6, the V gene TRBV6-5; D remains ambiguous. Trimming pared 0 bases from V and 0 bases from J, leaving 6 bases between. CDR3 length: 16 amino acids. Per germline, CDR1 MNHEY and CDR2 SVGAGI. DNA for the CDR3: TGTGCCAGCAGTTACTCGAGAATCTCTGGGGCCAACGTCCTGACTTTC. Residues: CASSYSRISGANVLTF.

This clonotype was counted between two and nine times. V gene TRBV9 combines with J gene TRBJ1-1, with unresolved D. Germline assignment: CDR1 SGDLS and CDR2 YYNGEE. CDR3 length equals 14 residues. V was trimmed by 0 bases and J by 8 bases, leaving 14 bases between them. The chain's CDR3 is CASSVAGNTREAFF. The CDR3 DNA reads TGTGCCAGCAGCGTAGCTGGGAACACAAGGGAAGCTTTCTTT.